This entry is about one T cell receptor (beta chain). Its target is unknown. The germline CDR1 and CDR2 sequences are GTSNPN and SVGIG (reference sequence). The ends lost 1 base at V and 5 bases at J; junction bases unmatched: 7. CDR3 length: 15 residues. The sample comes from a study of tumor-infiltrating lymphocytes in primary liver carcinoma. Whole-study results and caveats: Tumor specimens were characterized by a significantly higher top-250-clone fraction than blood (p = 0.039). Less overlap was seen in tumor-adjacent and tumor-blood pairs than in tumor region pairs.

The researchers produced TCR beta cDNA from 500 ng total RNA with a constant-region primer. Nested multiplex PCR, run for three rounds with slightly modified ARM-PCR, yielded TCR beta libraries. The first two PCR rounds, roughly 9 cycles each, used TRBV1-TRBV30 forward primers and a C-beta reverse primer. Via MiXCR, TCRdb re-called the multiplex PCR reads, giving one row per CDR3 protein. The sample includes approximately 73,000 distinct CDR3 sequences, about 64% of them seen just once. Investigators took RNA and DNA out together from roughly 18-30 mg of unsorted bulk tissue. This sequence joins TRBV30 and TRBJ2-7; TRBD2 matches 11 bases. This TCR was recovered from a woman aged 55-69 years with primary liver carcinoma and hepatitis B virus infection. The specimen was liver tumor tissue from sampling region 4. Subset meaning: tumor region T4, right-lateral pole. CDR3 bases: TGTGCCTGGAGTGGGGCTAGCGGGAGGAGACACGAGCAGTACTTC. Protein product: CAWSGASGRRHEQYF.